The 14 T cell receptor beta chains below all came from one sample that was sequenced in a study of monozygotic twins with inflammatory bowel disease. TCRdb reprocessed the 5' RACE reads; each CDR3 protein has one entry and no DNA is given. This sample lists hundreds of thousands of distinct CDR3 sequences; its ten largest clones have 5.5% to 6.5%. The sequenced material came from blood. These receptors all stem from a human donor with ulcerative colitis or Crohn's disease, or a healthy co-twin of an affected twin (not recorded which).

The V and J genes are TRBV5-5 and TRBJ2-7; TCRdb indicates TRBD1, and absent DNA this call remains unverified. This CDR3 has 15 amino acids. From germline, CDR1 is SGHKS and CDR2 YYEKEE (reference sequence). CDR3 sequence reads: CASSLTPDRHLGQYF.

CDR3 amino acids: CSARGTGAGATGELFF. This sequence joins TRBV20-1 and TRBJ2-2; TCRdb outputs TRBD1, but without DNA this stays unchecked. From germline, CDR1 is DFQATT and CDR2 SNEGSKA (reference sequence). This CDR3 has 16 amino acids.

The chain has TRBV19 and TRBJ2-7; the TCRdb call, TRBD1, lacks DNA for checking. Germline CDR1 LNHDA, CDR2 SQIVND (reference sequence). This CDR3 has 14 amino acids. The CDR3 loop reads CASSIAGHNYEQYF.

The chain is built from TRBV11-1 and TRBJ1-2; TCRdb selects TRBD1, and the lack of DNA leaves this call unchecked. Germline loops: CDR1 SGHAT, CDR2 FQDESV (reference sequence). The CDR3 covers 18 residues. The chain's CDR3 is CASSQRRDRVETNYGYTF.

The gene calls are TRBV6-5 and TRBJ1-1. The CDR3 contains 17 residues. The germline gives CDR1 MNHEY, CDR2 SVGAGI. The CDR3 loop is CASSYSNTRGGPSEAFF.

This chain connects TRBV3-1 to TRBJ2-2; TCRdb's D gene call, TRBD1, goes unchecked for lack of DNA. This CDR3 is built from 16 residues. Germline V gene data show CDR1 as LGHDT and CDR2 as YNNKEL (reference sequence). Here the CDR3 reads CASSQDLIGTTGELFF.

V is TRBV24-1 and J is TRBJ1-6; TCRdb picks TRBD1, but there is no DNA to check that call. CDR1 and CDR2 (germline): KGHDR, SFDVKD. This CDR3 spans 15 amino acids. CDR3 residues: CATRPGTLIASPLHF.

The chain carries TRBV5-1 and TRBJ2-1. The CDR3 runs 12 residues. CDR1 is SGHRS, CDR2 YFSETQ, per germline. CDR3 loop: CASSLGILEQFF.

The chain employs TRBV28 and TRBJ1-2; absent DNA, TCRdb's TRBD1 call cannot be checked. CDR1 is MDHEN and CDR2 is SYDVKM in the germline V gene. CDR3 length: 13 amino acids. CDR3 sequence reads: CASSSQGPYGYTF.

The chain is built from TRBV19 and TRBJ1-4. CDR3 length: 12 amino acids. Germline CDR1 reads LNHDA; CDR2 reads SQIVND (reference sequence). The CDR3 spells CASNGRHEKLFF. Full variable domain (missing parts from reference TRBV19 and TRBJ1-4): DGGITQSPKYLFRKEGQNVTLSCEQNLNHDAMYWYRQDPGQGLRLIYYSQIVNDFQKGDIAEGYSVSREKKESFPLTVTSAQKNPTAFYLCASNGRHEKLFFGSGTQLSVL.

This chain connects TRBV28 to TRBJ1-2. The CDR3 runs 15 residues. Germline CDR1 is MDHEN and CDR2 is SYDVKM. The CDR3 sequence: CASSSGGLNPNGYTF.

The chain uses TRBV5-5 and TRBJ2-2; TCRdb's D call of TRBD1 is untestable without DNA. Germline values: CDR1 SGHKS, CDR2 YYEKEE (reference sequence). This CDR3 is built from 16 residues. CDR3 protein: CASRTQGPKNTGELFF.

This sequence joins TRBV7-2 and TRBJ1-4; TCRdb's D call, TRBD1, is unchecked because there is no DNA. This CDR3 is built from 15 residues. Germline V gene sequence: CDR1 SGHTA, CDR2 FQGNSA. This chain's CDR3 is CASSARTVPSEKLFF.

This rearrangement joins TRBV5-1 to TRBJ2-7. Germline CDR1 and CDR2: SGHRS and YFSETQ. This CDR3 comprises 14 residues. The CDR3: CASSLNSDIYEQYF.